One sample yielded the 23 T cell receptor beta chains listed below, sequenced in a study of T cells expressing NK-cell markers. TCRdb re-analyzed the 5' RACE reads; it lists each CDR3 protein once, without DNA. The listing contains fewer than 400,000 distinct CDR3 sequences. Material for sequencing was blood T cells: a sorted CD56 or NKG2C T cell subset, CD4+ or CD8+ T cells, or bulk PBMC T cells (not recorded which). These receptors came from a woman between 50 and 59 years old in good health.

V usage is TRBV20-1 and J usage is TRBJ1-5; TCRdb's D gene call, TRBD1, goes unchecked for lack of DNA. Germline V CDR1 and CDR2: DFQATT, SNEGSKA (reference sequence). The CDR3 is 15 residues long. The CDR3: CSANPQGRSNQPQHF.

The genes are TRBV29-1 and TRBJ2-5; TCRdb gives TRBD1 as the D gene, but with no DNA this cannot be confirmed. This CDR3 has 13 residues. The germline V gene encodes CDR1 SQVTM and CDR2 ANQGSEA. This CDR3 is CSVAVPFIGTQYF.

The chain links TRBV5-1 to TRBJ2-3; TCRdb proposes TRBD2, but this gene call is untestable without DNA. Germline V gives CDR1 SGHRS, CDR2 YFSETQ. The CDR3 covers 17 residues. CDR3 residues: CASSLGLTSGSTDTQYF.

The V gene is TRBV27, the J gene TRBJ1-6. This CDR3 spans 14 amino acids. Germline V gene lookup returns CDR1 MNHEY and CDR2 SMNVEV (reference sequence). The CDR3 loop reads CASAGSLRGAPLHF.

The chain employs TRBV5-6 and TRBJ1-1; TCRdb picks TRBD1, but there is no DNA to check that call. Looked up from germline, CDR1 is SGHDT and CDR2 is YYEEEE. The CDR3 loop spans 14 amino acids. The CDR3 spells CASSLRDRDTEAFF.

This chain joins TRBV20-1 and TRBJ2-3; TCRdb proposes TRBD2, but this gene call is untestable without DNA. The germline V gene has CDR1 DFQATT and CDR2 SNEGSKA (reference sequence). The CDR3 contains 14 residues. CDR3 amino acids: CSALHLVRGDTQYF.

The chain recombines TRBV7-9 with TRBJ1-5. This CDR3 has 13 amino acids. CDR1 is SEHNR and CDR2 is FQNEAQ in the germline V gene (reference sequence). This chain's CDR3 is CASSFEANQPQHF.

The CDR3 here is CASRRTNEMEQFF. The J gene is TRBJ2-1, the V gene TRBV25-1; TCRdb gives TRBD2 as the D gene, but with no DNA this cannot be confirmed. Germline-derived CDR1 and CDR2 are MGHDK and SYGVNS. The length of the CDR3 is 13 residues.

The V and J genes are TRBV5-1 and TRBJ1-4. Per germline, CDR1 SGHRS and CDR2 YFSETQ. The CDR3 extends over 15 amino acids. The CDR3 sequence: CASSLEPGRLRKLFF.

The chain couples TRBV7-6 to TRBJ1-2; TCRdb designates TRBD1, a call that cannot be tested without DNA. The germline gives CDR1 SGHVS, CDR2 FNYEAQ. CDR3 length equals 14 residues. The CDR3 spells CASSLGTGTAGYTF.

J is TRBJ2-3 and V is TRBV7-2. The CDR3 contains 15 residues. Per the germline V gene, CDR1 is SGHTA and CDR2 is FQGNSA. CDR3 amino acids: CASSPAGTNTDTQYF.

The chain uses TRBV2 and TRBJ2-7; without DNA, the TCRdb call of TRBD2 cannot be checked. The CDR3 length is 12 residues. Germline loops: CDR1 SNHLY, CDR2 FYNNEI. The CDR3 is CASGRDSYEQYF.

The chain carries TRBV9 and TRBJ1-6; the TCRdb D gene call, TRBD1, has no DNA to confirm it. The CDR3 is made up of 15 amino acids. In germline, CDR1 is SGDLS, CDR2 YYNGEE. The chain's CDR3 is CASSVATQANSPLHF.

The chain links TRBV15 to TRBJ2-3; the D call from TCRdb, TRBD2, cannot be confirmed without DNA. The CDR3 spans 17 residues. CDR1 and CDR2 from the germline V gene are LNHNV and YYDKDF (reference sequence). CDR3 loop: CATSREALGLLPDTQYF.

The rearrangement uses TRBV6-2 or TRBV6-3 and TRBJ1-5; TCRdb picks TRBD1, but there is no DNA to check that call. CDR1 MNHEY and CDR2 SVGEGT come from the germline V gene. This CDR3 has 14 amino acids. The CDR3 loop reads CASSYRGFNQPQHF.

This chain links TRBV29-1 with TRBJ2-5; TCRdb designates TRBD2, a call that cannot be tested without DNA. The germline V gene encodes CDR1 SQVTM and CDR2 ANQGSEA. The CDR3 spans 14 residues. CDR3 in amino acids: CSVSWTSGRGPQYF.

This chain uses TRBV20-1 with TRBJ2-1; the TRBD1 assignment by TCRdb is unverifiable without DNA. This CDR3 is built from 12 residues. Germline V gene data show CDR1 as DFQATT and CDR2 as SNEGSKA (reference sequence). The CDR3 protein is CSARPGGYEQFF.

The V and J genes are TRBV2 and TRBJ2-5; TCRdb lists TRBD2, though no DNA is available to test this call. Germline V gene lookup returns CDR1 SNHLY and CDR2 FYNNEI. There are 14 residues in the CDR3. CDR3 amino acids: CASSGRLEGETQYF.

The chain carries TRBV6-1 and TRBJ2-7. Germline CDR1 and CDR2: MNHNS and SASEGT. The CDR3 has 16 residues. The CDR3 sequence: CASSEGLRRRAYEQYF.

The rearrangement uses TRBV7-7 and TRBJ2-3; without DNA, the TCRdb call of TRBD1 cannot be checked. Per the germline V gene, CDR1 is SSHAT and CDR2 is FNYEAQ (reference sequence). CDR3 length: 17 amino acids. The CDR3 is CASSLYPPGQGTDTQYF.

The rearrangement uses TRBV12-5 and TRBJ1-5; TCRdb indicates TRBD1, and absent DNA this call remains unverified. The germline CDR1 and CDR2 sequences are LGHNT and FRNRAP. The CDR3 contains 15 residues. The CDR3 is CASGTGQGADQPQHF.

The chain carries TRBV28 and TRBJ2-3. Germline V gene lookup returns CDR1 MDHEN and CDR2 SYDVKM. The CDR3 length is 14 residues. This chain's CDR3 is CASSGEGYTDTQYF.

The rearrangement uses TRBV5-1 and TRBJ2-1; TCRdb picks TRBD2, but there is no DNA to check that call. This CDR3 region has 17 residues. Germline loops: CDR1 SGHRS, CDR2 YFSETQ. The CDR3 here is CASSSGLAGPPSNEQFF.